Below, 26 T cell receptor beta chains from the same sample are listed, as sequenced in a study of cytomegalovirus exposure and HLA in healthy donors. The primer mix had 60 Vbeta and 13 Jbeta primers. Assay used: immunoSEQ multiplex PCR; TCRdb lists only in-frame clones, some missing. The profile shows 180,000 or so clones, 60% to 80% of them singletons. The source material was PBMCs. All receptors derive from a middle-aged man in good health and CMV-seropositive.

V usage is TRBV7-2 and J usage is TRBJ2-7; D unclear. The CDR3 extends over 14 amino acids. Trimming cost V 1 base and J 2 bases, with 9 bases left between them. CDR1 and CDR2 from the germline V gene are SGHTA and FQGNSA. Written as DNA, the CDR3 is TGTGCCAGCAGCTTAGGTGGGCCGGCCTACGAGCAGTACTTC. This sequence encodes CASSLGGPAYEQYF.

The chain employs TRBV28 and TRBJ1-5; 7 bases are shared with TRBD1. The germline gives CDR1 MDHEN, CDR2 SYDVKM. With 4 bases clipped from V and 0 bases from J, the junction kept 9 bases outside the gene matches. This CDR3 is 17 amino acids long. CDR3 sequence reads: CASSSNDRVHSNQPQHF. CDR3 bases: TGTGCCAGCAGTTCTAACGACAGGGTACATAGCAATCAGCCCCAGCATTTT.

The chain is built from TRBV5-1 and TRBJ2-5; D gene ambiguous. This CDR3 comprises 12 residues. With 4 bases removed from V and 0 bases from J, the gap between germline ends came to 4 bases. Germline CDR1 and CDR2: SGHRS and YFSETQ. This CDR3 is CASSQNQETQYF. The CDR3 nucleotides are TGCGCCAGCAGCCAAAACCAAGAGACCCAGTACTTC.

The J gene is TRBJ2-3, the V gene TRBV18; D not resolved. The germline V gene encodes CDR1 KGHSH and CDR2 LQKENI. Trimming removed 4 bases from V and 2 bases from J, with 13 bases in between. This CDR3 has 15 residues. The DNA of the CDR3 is TGTGCCAGCTCACGAACGATGCGAGACACAGATACGCAGTATTTT. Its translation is CASSRTMRDTDTQYF. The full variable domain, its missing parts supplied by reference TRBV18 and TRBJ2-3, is NAGVMQNPRHLVRRRGQEARLRCSPMKGHSHVYWYRQLPEEGLKFMVYLQKENIIDESGMPKERFSAEFPKEGPSILRIQQVVRGDSAAYFCASSRTMRDTDTQYFGPGTRLTVL.

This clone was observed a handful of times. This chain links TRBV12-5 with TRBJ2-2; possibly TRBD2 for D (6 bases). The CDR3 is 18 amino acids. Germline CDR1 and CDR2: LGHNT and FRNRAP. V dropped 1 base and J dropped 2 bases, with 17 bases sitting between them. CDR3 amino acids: CASGLAVWGVGNTGELFF. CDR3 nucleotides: TGTGCTAGTGGTTTGGCTGTGTGGGGGGTGGGAAACACCGGGGAGCTGTTTTTT.

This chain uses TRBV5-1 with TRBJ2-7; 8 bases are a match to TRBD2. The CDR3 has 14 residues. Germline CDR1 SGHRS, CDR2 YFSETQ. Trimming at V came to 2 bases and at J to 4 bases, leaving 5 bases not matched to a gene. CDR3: CASSFNGGGYEQYF. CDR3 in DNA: TGCGCCAGCAGCTTCAACGGCGGGGGGTACGAGCAGTACTTC. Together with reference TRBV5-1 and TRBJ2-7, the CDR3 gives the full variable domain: KAGVTQTPRYLIKTRGQQVTLSCSPISGHRSVSWYQQTPGQGLQFLFEYFSETQRNKGNFPGRFSGRQFSNSRSEMNVSTLELGDSALYLCASSFNGGGYEQYFGPGTRLTVT.

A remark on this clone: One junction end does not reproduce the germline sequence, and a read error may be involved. The CDR3, as DNA: TGTTCCAGCAGCCCCTGGACAGCGAACACCGGGGAGCTGTTTTTT. Its protein is CSSSPWTANTGELFF. The chain links TRBV7-9 to TRBJ2-2, with D maybe TRBD1 (6 bases). Germline lookup yields CDR1 SEHNR and CDR2 FQNEAQ (reference sequence). CDR3 length: 15 amino acids.

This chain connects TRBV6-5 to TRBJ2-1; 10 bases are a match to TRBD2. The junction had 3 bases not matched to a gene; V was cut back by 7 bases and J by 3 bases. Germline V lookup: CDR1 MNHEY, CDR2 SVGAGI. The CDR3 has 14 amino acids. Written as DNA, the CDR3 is TGTGCCAGCACCAGGACTAGCGGCTACAATGAGCAGTTCTTC. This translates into CASTRTSGYNEQFF.

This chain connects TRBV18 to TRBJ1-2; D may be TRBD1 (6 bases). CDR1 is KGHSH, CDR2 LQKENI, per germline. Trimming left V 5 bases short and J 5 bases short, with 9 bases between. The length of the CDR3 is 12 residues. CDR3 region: CASSTGNYGYTF. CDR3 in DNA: TGTGCCAGCTCAACAGGGAATTATGGCTACACCTTC.

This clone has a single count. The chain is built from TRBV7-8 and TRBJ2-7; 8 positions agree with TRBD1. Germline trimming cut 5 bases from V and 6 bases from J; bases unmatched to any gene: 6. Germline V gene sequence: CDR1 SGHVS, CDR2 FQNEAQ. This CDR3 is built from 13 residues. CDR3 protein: CASSATGVGEQYF. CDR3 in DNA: TGTGCCAGCAGCGCGACAGGGGTCGGCGAGCAGTACTTC.

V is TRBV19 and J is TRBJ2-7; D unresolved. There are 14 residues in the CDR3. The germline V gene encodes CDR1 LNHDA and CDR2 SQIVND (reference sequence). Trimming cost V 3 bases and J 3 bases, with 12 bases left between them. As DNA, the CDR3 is TGTGCCAGTAGTATCTCCGGGTCCGGCTACGAGCAGTACTTC. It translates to CASSISGSGYEQYF. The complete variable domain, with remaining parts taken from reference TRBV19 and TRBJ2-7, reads DGGITQSPKYLFRKEGQNVTLSCEQNLNHDAMYWYRQDPGQGLRLIYYSQIVNDFQKGDIAEGYSVSREKKESFPLTVTSAQKNPTAFYLCASSISGSGYEQYFGPGTRLTVT.

The CDR3 bases are TGTGCCAGCAGCCCATCGACAGGAAAAGGGATTCAGCCCCAGCATTTT. It yields the protein CASSPSTGKGIQPQHF. The V gene is TRBV7-8, the J gene TRBJ1-5; perhaps TRBD1 as D (6 bases). The CDR3 has 16 residues. The V end lost 5 bases, the J end lost 6 bases, and 20 bases lay between the germline ends. CDR1 and CDR2 (germline): SGHVS, FQNEAQ.

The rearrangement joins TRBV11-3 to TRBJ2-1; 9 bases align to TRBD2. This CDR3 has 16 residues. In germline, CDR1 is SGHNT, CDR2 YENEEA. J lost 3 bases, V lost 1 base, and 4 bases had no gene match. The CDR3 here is CASSLGAGGLYNEQFF. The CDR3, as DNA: TGTGCCAGCAGCTTAGGAGCGGGAGGTCTCTACAATGAGCAGTTCTTC.

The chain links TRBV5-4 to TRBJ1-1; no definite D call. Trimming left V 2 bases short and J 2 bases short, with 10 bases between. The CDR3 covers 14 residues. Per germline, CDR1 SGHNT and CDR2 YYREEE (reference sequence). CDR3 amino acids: CASSFRQINTEAFF. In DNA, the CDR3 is TGTGCCAGCAGCTTTCGTCAGATTAACACTGAAGCTTTCTTT.

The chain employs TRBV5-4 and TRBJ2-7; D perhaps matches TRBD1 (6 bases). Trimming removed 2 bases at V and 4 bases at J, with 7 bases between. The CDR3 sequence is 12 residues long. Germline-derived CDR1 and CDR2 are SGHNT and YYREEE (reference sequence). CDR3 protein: CASSFQGYEQYF. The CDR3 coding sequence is TGTGCCAGCAGCTTTCAGGGGTACGAGCAGTACTTC.

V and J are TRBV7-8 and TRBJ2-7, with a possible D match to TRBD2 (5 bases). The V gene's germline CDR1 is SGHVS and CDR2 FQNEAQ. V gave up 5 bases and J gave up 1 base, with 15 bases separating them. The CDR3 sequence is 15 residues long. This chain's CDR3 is CASSAHEGLSYEQYF. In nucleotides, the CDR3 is TGTGCCAGCAGCGCCCACGAGGGTCTTTCCTACGAGCAGTACTTC.

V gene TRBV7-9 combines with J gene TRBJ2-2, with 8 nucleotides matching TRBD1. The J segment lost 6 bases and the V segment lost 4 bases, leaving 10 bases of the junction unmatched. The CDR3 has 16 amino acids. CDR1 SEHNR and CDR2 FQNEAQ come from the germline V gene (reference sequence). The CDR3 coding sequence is TGTGCCAGCAGCTCCCCTGGACAGGGTTGGTCCGGGGAGCTGTTTTTT. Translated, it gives CASSSPGQGWSGELFF.

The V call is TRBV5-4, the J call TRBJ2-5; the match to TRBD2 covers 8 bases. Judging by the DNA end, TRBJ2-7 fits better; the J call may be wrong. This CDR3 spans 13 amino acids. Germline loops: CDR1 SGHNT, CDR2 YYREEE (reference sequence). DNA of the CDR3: TGTGCCAGCAGCCAGACTAGCGACTACGAGCAGTACTTC. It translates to CASSQTSDYEQYF.

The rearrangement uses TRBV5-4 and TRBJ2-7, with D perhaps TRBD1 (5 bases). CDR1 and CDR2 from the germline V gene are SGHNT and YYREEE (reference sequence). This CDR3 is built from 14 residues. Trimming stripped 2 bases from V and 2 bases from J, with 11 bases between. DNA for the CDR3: TGTGCCAGCAGCTTCGCAGGGCGCGCCTACGAGCAGTACTTC. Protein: CASSFAGRAYEQYF.

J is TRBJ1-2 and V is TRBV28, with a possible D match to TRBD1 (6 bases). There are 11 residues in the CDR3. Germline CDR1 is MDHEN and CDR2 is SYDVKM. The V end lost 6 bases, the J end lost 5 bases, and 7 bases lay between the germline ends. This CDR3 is CASSTGYGYTF. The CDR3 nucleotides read TGTGCCAGCAGCACAGGGTATGGCTACACCTTC.

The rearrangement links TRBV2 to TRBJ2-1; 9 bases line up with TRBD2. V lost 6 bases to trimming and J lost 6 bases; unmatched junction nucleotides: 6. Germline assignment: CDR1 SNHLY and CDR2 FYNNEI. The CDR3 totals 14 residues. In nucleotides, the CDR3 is TGTGCCAGCAGCCCTATAGCGGGAGCCAATGAGCAGTTCTTC. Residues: CASSPIAGANEQFF. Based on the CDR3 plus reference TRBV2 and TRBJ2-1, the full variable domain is EPEVTQTPSHQVTQMGQEVILRCVPISNHLYFYWYRQILGQKVEFLVSFYNNEISEKSEIFDDQFSVERPDGSNFTLKIRSTKLEDSAMYFCASSPIAGANEQFFGPGTRLTVL.

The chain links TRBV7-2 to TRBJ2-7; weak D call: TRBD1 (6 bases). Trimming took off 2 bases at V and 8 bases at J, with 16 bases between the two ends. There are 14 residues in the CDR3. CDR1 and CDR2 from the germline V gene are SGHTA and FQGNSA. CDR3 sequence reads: CASSLLQGSAKQYF. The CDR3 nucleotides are TGTGCCAGCAGCTTATTACAGGGAAGTGCGAAGCAGTACTTC.

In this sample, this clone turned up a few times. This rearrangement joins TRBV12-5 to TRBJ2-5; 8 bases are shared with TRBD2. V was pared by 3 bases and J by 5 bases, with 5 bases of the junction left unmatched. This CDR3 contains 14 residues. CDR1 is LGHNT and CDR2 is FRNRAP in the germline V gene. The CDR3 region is CASGLSGRGETQYF. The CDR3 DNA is TGTGCTAGTGGTTTAAGCGGGAGAGGGGAGACCCAGTACTTC.

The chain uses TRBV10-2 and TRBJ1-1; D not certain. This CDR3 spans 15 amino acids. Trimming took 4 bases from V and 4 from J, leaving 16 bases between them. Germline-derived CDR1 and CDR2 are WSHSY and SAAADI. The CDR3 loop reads CASSGGRGVGTEAFF. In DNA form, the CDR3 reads TGCGCCAGCAGTGGGGGTCGCGGGGTTGGCACTGAAGCTTTCTTT.

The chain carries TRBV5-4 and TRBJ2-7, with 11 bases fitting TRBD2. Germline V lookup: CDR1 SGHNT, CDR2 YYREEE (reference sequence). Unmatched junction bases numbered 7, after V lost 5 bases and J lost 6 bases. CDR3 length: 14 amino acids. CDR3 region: CASSQASGRSEQYF. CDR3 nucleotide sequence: TGTGCCAGCAGTCAAGCTAGCGGGAGGAGCGAGCAGTACTTC.

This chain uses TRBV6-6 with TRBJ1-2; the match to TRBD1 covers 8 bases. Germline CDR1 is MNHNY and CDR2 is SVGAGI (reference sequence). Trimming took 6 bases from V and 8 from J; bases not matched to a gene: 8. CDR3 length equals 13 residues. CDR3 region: CASSPGQGFGYTF. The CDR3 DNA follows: TGTGCCAGCAGCCCCGGACAGGGCTTCGGCTACACCTTC.